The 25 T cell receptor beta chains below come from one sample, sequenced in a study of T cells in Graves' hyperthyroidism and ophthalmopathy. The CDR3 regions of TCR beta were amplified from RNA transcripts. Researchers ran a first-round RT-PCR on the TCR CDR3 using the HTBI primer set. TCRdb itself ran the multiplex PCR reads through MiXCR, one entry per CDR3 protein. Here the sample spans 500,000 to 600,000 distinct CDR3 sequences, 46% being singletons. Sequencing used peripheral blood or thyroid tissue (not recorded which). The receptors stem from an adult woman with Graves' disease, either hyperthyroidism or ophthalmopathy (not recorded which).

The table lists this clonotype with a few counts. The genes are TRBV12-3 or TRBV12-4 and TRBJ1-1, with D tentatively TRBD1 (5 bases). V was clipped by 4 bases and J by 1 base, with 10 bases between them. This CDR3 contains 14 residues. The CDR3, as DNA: TGTGCCAGCAGTTCGGGACGGGCGAACACTGAAGCTTTCTTT. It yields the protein CASSSGRANTEAFF.

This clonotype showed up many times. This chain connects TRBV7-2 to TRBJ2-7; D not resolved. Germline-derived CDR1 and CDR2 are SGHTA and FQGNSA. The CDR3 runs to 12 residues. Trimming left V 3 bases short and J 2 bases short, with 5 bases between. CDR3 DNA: TGTGCCAGCAGCTTTGGTCCCTACGAGCAGTACTTC. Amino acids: CASSFGPYEQYF. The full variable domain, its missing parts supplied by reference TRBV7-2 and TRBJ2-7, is GAGVSQSPSNKVTEKGKDVELRCDPISGHTALYWYRQSLGQGLEFLIYFQGNSAPDKSGLPSDRFSAERTGGSVSTLTIQRTQQEDSAVYLCASSFGPYEQYFGPGTRLTVT.

This CDR3 reads CASKGRVNQPQHF. CDR3 nucleotides: TGTGCCAGTAAGGGCAGGGTCAATCAGCCCCAGCATTTT. The gene calls are TRBV19 and TRBJ1-5; weak D call: TRBD1 (5 bases). Deletions cut 7 bases from V and 3 bases from J, with 10 bases between. Looked up from germline, CDR1 is LNHDA and CDR2 is SQIVND (reference sequence). The CDR3 is 13 amino acids.

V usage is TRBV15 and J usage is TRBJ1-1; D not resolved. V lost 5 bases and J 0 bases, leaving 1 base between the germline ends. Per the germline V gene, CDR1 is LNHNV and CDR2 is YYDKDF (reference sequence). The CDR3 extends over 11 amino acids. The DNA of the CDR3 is TGTGCCACCAGCCTGAACACTGAAGCTTTCTTT. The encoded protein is CATSLNTEAFF.

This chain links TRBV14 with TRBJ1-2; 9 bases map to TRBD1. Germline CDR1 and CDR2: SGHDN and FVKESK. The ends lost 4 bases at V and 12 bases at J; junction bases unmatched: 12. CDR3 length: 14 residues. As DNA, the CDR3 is TGTGCCAGCAGCCTCCGGGACAGGGCAACAACGCACACCTTC. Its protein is CASSLRDRATTHTF.

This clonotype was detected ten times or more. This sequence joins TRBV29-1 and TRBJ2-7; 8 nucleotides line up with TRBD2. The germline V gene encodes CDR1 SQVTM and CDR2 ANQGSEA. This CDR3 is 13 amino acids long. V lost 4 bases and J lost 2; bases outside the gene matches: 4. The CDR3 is CSVASGLTYEQYF. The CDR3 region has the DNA TGCAGCGTTGCTAGCGGGTTGACCTACGAGCAGTACTTC.

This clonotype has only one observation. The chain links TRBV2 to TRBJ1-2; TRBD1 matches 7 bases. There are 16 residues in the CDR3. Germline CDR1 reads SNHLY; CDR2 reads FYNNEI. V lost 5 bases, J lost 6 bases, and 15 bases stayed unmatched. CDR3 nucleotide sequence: TGTGCCAGCAGTCCAGAGGTTTGGACAGGAGGCGATGGCTACACCTTC. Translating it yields CASSPEVWTGGDGYTF.

CDR3 DNA: TGCGCCAGCAGCTTGGAACAGGGAGAGGGCACTGAAGCTTTCTTT. The encoded protein is CASSLEQGEGTEAFF. This chain connects TRBV5-1 to TRBJ1-1; possible D gene TRBD1, 6 bases. The CDR3 sequence is 15 residues long. The V gene lost 0 bases and the J gene lost 4 bases, with 13 bases spanning the gap. CDR1 SGHRS and CDR2 YFSETQ come from the germline V gene.

CDR3 residues: CASSPERFGAFF. The CDR3 DNA sequence: TGTGCCAGCAGCCCCGAGAGGTTTGGAGCTTTCTTT. This chain connects TRBV7-2 to TRBJ1-1; D unresolved. The V gene's germline CDR1 is SGHTA and CDR2 FQGNSA. The CDR3 is 12 amino acids. V was cut by 5 bases and J by 10 bases, with 14 bases left in between. Combining the CDR3 with reference TRBV7-2 and TRBJ1-1 gives the whole variable domain GAGVSQSPSNKVTEKGKDVELRCDPISGHTALYWYRQSLGQGLEFLIYFQGNSAPDKSGLPSDRFSAERTGGSVSTLTIQRTQQEDSAVYLCASSPERFGAFFGQGTRLTVV.

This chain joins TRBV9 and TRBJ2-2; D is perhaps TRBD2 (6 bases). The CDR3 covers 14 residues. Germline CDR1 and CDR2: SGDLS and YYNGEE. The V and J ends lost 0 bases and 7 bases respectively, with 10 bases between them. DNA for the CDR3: TGTGCCAGCAGCGTAGTAGGAGGGCGCGGGGAGCTGTTTTTT. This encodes CASSVVGGRGELFF.

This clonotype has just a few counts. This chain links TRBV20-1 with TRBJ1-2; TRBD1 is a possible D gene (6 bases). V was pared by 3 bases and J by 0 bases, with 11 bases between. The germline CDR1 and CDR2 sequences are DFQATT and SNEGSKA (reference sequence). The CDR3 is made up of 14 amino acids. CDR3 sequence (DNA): TGCAGTGCTAGCGGGGGGCCGACTAACTATGGCTACACCTTC. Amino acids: CSASGGPTNYGYTF.

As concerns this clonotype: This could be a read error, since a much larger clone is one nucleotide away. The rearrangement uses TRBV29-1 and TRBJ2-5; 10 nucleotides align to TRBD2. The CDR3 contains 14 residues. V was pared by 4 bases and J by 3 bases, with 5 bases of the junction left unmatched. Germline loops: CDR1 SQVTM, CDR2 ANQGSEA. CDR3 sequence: CSVGPSGREETQYF. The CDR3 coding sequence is TGCAGCGTTGGCCCTAGCGGGAGAGAAGAGACCCAGTACTTC.

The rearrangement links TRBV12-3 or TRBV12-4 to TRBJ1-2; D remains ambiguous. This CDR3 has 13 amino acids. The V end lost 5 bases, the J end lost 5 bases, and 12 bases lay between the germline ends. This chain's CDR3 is CASSLRHGYGYTF. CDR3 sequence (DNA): TGTGCCAGCAGTCTTCGTCACGGATATGGCTACACCTTC.

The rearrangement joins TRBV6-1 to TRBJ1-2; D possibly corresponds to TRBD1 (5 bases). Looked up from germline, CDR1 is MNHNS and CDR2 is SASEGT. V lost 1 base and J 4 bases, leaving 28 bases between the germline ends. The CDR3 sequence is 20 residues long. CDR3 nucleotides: TGTGCCAGCAGTGAAGTTTCCCGCCCAGTCGGGACCGCGACACCCTATGGCTACACCTTC. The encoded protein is CASSEVSRPVGTATPYGYTF.

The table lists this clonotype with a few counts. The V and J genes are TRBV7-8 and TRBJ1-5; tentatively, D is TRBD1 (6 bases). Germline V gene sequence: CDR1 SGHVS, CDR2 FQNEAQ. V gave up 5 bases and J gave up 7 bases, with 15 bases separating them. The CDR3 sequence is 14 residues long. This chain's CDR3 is CASSPQGVEQPQHF. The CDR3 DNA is TGTGCCAGCAGCCCACAGGGTGTGGAACAGCCCCAGCATTTT. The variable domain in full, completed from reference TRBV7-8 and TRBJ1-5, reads GAGVSQSPRYKVAKRGQDVALRCDPISGHVSLFWYQQALGQGPEFLTYFQNEAQLDKSGLPSDRFFAERPEGSVSTLKIQRTQQEDSAVYLCASSPQGVEQPQHFGDGTRLSIL.

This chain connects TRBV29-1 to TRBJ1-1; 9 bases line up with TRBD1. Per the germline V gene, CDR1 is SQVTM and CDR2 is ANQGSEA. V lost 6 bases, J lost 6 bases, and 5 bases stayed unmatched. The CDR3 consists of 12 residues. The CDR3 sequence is CSVDTGGSEAFF. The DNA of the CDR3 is TGCAGCGTCGACACAGGGGGCTCTGAAGCTTTCTTT.

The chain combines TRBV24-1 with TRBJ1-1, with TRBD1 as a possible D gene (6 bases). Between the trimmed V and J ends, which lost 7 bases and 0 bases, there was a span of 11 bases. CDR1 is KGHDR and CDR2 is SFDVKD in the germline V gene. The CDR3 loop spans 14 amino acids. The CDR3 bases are TGTGCCACCAGCTCGGACAGCATGAACACTGAAGCTTTCTTT. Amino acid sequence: CATSSDSMNTEAFF.

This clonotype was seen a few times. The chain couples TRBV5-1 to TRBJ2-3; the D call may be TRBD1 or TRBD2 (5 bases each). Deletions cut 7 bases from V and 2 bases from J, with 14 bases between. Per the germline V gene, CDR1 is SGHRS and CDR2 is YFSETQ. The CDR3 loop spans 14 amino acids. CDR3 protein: CASGQGPTTDTQYF. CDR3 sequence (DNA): TGCGCCAGCGGTCAGGGACCAACCACAGATACGCAGTATTTT.

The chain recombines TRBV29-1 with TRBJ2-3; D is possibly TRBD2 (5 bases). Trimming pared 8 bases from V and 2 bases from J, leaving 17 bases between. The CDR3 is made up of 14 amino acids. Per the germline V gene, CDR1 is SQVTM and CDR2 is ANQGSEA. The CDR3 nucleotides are TGCAGCCTGTCTCTGGCGCGGGTCACAGATACGCAGTATTTT. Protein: CSLSLARVTDTQYF.

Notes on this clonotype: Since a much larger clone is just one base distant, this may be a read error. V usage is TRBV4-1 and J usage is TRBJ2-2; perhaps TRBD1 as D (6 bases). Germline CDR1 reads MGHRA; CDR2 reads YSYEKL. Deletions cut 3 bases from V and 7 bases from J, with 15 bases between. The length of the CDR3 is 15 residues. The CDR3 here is CASSHHKGDIGELFF. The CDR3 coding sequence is TGCGCCAGCAGCCACCACAAGGGGGACATCGGGGAGCTGTTTTTT.

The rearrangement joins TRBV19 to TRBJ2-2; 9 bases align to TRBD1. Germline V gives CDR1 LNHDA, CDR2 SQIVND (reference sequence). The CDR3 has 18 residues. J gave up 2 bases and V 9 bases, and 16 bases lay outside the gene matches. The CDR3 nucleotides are TGTGCCAGCAGCCAAGATTCGATGGACAGGGGAAACACCGGGGAGCTGTTTTTT. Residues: CASSQDSMDRGNTGELFF.

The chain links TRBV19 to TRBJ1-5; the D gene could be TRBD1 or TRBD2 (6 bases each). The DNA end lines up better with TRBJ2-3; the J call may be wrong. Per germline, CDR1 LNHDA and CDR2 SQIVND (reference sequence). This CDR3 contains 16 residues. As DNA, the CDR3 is TGTGCCAGTACCCCAGGGTCGGGGGCAGAGACAGATACGCAGTATTTT. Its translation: CASTPGSGAETDTQYF.

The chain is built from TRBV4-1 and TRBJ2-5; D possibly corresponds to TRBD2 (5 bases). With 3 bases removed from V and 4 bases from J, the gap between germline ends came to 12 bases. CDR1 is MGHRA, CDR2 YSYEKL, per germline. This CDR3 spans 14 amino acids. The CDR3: CASSQMGEGETQYF. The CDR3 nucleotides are TGCGCCAGCAGCCAGATGGGAGAGGGAGAGACCCAGTACTTC.

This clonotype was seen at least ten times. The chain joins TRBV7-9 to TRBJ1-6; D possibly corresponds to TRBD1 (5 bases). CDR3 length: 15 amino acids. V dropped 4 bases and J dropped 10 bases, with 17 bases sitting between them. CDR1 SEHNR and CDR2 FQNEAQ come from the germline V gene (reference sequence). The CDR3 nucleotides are TGTGCCAGCAGCTCCTCAGGGAGAGGTGGATCACCCCTCCACTTT. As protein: CASSSSGRGGSPLHF.

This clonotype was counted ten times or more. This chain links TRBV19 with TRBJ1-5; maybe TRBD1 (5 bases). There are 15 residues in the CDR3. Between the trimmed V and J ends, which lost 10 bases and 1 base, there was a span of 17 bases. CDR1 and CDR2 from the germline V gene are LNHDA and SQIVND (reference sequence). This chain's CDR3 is CATNGGASSNQPQHF. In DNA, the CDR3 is TGTGCCACTAACGGGGGAGCTTCGAGCAATCAGCCCCAGCATTTT.